What follows are 14 T cell receptor beta chains derived from one specimen sequenced in a study of post-analysis software for immune sequencing data. Points from the study as a whole: Higher frequency in patients than in controls was seen for about five TRBV segments, with TRBV5-6, TRBV5-1 and TRBV20-1 among them.

Their antigens are not known. Tagging with unique molecular identifiers was a feature of the TCR beta cDNA libraries. TCRdb reanalysed the PCR reads using MiXCR and keeps one entry per CDR3 protein. This sample carries about 800,000 distinct CDR3 sequences, roughly 27% of them seen once, and the ten largest clones take approximately 0.55%. Sequenced material: blood. These receptors all come from a girl aged 5 to 17 with multiple sclerosis.

The table lists this clonotype with a few counts. The CDR3 DNA follows: TGCAGTGCTAGACCTCTACCCGGACTAGCGGGACTTACAGATACGCAGTATTTT. It yields the protein CSARPLPGLAGLTDTQYF. The chain recombines TRBV20-1 with TRBJ2-3, with 12 bases identical to TRBD2. The CDR3 contains 18 residues. Germline lookup yields CDR1 DFQATT and CDR2 SNEGSKA (reference sequence). The V segment lost 2 bases and the J segment 3 bases; nucleotides outside the gene matches: 12.

The rearrangement links TRBV6-2 or TRBV6-3 to TRBJ2-1, with 13 bases fitting TRBD2. CDR3 length: 15 residues. Germline V gene sequence: CDR1 MNHEY, CDR2 SVGEGT. The ends lost 6 bases at V and 6 bases at J; junction bases unmatched: 5. The CDR3, as DNA: TGTGCCAGCAGGACTACTAGCGGGAGGGCCAATGAGCAGTTCTTC. Its translation is CASRTTSGRANEQFF.

This sequence joins TRBV5-8 and TRBJ2-2; 8 bases match TRBD2. Germline V gene sequence: CDR1 SGHTS, CDR2 YDEGEE. V lost 4 bases to trimming and J lost 6 bases; unmatched junction nucleotides: 8. The CDR3 extends over 15 amino acids. CDR3 DNA sequence: TGTGCCAGCAGCCCGAAGGGACTAGTCGCCGGGGAGCTGTTTTTT. It specifies CASSPKGLVAGELFF.

At least ten counts were recorded for this clonotype. V gene TRBV15 combines with J gene TRBJ2-1; 12 positions agree with TRBD2. The CDR3 contains 16 residues. The junction had 8 bases not matched to a gene; V was cut back by 1 base and J by 10 bases. CDR1 LNHNV and CDR2 YYDKDF come from the germline V gene (reference sequence). DNA of the CDR3: TGTGCCACCAGCAGAGGTCAAACTAGCGGGGGGAGCGAGCAGTTCTTC. Amino acid sequence: CATSRGQTSGGSEQFF.

This clonotype turned up a few times. CDR3 protein: CASSPWTSGRAVADTQYF. The CDR3 DNA follows: TGTGCCAGCAGTCCCTGGACTAGCGGGAGGGCCGTGGCAGATACGCAGTATTTT. This chain uses TRBV12-3 or TRBV12-4 with TRBJ2-3, with 15 bases that match TRBD2. Germline trimming cut 5 bases from V and 4 bases from J; bases unmatched to any gene: 10. CDR3 length: 18 amino acids.

This clonotype was found a few times. The rearrangement uses TRBV29-1 and TRBJ1-3; possible D gene TRBD1, 5 bases. CDR3 length: 16 amino acids. The V end lost 7 bases, the J end lost 0 bases, and 19 bases lay between the germline ends. Germline assignment: CDR1 SQVTM and CDR2 ANQGSEA. The CDR3 sequence: CSAETQGESSGNTIYF. The CDR3 DNA reads as TGCAGCGCCGAGACGCAGGGTGAATCCTCTGGAAACACCATATATTTT.

This clonotype has more than one count but fewer than ten. V usage is TRBV20-1 and J usage is TRBJ1-2; D gene uncertain. The germline CDR1 and CDR2 sequences are DFQATT and SNEGSKA (reference sequence). This CDR3 is built from 12 residues. V was pared by 3 bases and J by 6 bases, with 11 bases between. CDR3 protein: CSASDPVDGYTF. The CDR3 DNA follows: TGCAGTGCTAGTGACCCGGTGGATGGCTACACCTTC.

This clonotype came up once. The chain carries TRBV15 and TRBJ1-1; D call uncertain. The CDR3 has 17 residues. V lost 0 bases and J 6 bases, leaving 20 bases between the germline ends. Germline V gives CDR1 LNHNV, CDR2 YYDKDF (reference sequence). The CDR3 nucleotides read TGTGCCACCAGCAGAGATCTGGCTCTCTCCGGAATGGCTGAAGCTTTCTTT. Amino acid sequence: CATSRDLALSGMAEAFF.

This clonotype was seen at least ten times. The germline gene is not matched at one end of the junction; a read error may be the cause. The chain uses TRBV9 and TRBJ1-5; TRBD1 aligns across 7 bases. This CDR3 has 14 amino acids. Germline V gene lookup returns CDR1 SGDLS and CDR2 YYNGEE. CDR3 protein: CASSPGGSNQPQHF. The DNA of the CDR3 is TGCGCCAGCAGCCCAGGGGGGAGCAATCAGCCCCAGCATTTT. The variable domain in full, with the rest retrieved from reference TRBV9 and TRBJ1-5, is DSGVTQTPKHLITATGQRVTLRCSPRSGDLSVYWYQQSLDQGLQFLIQYYNGEERAKGNILERFSAQQFPDLHSELNLSSLELGDSALYFCASSPGGSNQPQHFGDGTRLSIL.

V and J are TRBV28 and TRBJ2-1; maybe TRBD1 (5 bases). The CDR3 covers 15 residues. Germline assignment: CDR1 MDHEN and CDR2 SYDVKM. V lost 6 bases and J 1 base, leaving 13 bases between the germline ends. The chain's CDR3 is CASSMGRVSYNEQFF. DNA of the CDR3: TGTGCCAGCAGCATGGGCAGGGTATCCTACAATGAGCAGTTCTTC.

In DNA, the CDR3 is TGCGCCAGCAGCGATCCGGGACTAGCGGTCTACAATGAGCAGTTCTTC. It translates to CASSDPGLAVYNEQFF. The gene calls are TRBV5-1 and TRBJ2-1, with 11 positions matching TRBD2. Unmatched junction bases numbered 6, after V lost 4 bases and J lost 3 bases. There are 16 residues in the CDR3. CDR1 is SGHRS, CDR2 YFSETQ, per germline.

The chain combines TRBV7-9 with TRBJ2-1, with 9 bases matching TRBD2. Germline V lookup: CDR1 SEHNR, CDR2 FQNEAQ (reference sequence). CDR3 length equals 18 residues. Unmatched junction bases numbered 11, after V lost 3 bases and J lost 2 bases. DNA of the CDR3: TGTGCCAGCAGCTTCTCACCAAAGGCGGGAGGGACCTACAATGAGCAGTTCTTC. This translates into CASSFSPKAGGTYNEQFF.

This clonotype appeared a few times. The V gene is TRBV18, the J gene TRBJ1-5; D may be TRBD1 (6 bases). This CDR3 is 16 amino acids long. Deletions cut 1 base from V and 1 base from J, with 11 bases between. Germline V lookup: CDR1 KGHSH, CDR2 LQKENI. CDR3 loop: CASSPQGHRSNQPQHF. The DNA of the CDR3 is TGTGCCAGCTCACCACAGGGACATCGGAGCAATCAGCCCCAGCATTTT.

This clonotype was found a few times. CDR3 protein: CATNAPVGEQFF. CDR3 bases: TGTGCCACAAACGCCCCGGTGGGCGAGCAGTTCTTC. The chain couples TRBV28 to TRBJ2-1; no reliable D call. CDR1 is MDHEN, CDR2 SYDVKM, per germline. The CDR3 loop spans 12 amino acids. V was trimmed by 10 bases and J by 10 bases, leaving 17 bases between them.